These 30 T cell receptor beta chains originate from one sample sequenced in a study of T cells after yellow fever vaccination. TCRdb re-called the 5' RACE reads through MiXCR, storing one row per CDR3 protein. Of hundreds of thousands of distinct CDR3 sequences in the sample, roughly 13% were seen once. The sequencing used PBMCs, collected on the day of the yellow fever booster vaccination. The receptors were sampled from a man aged 30-40 years who received the YFV17D yellow fever vaccine.

This rearrangement joins TRBV5-6 to TRBJ1-1; D gene ambiguous. Trimming left V 9 bases short and J 0 bases short, with 12 bases between. The V gene's germline CDR1 is SGHDT and CDR2 YYEEEE. This CDR3 region has 13 residues. The chain's CDR3 is CAIPGFMNTEAFF. CDR3 DNA sequence: TGTGCCATCCCTGGTTTCATGAACACTGAAGCTTTCTTT.

The CDR3 DNA sequence: TGCAGTGCTAGAGATCGGGTAAAGTGGGTCAATGAGCAGTTCTTC. It codes for CSARDRVKWVNEQFF. The V call is TRBV20-1, the J call TRBJ2-1; D unclear. The germline V and J ends were trimmed by 0 bases and 6 bases, with 15 bases remaining between them. The CDR3 runs to 15 residues. Germline CDR1 reads DFQATT; CDR2 reads SNEGSKA (reference sequence).

This clonotype came up many times. The J gene is TRBJ2-2, the V gene TRBV12-3 or TRBV12-4; unclear D gene. The germline V and J ends were trimmed by 3 bases and 7 bases, with 6 bases remaining between them. This CDR3 region has 12 residues. CDR3 protein: CASSFAGGELFF. Written as DNA, the CDR3 is TGTGCCAGCAGTTTCGCTGGCGGGGAGCTGTTTTTT.

The rearrangement uses TRBV6-2 or TRBV6-3 and TRBJ2-6, with D unclear. Germline V gene data show CDR1 as MNHEY and CDR2 as SVGEGT. The CDR3 has 13 residues. Trimming pared 8 bases from V and 1 base from J, leaving 6 bases between. The CDR3 region is CASGASGANVLTF. The CDR3 DNA reads as TGTGCCAGCGGTGCTTCTGGGGCCAACGTCCTGACTTTC.

This clonotype turned up a few times. The chain couples TRBV29-1 to TRBJ2-1; D ambiguous. The CDR3 spans 16 residues. V was shortened by 0 bases and J by 5 bases, with 17 bases between the two germline ends. CDR1 and CDR2 from the germline V gene are SQVTM and ANQGSEA. CDR3 bases: TGCAGCGTTGAAGATCAACCGGGTATAATGGACAATGAGCAGTTCTTC. Its translation: CSVEDQPGIMDNEQFF.

This clonotype has a handful of counts. The chain couples TRBV6-2 or TRBV6-3 to TRBJ2-7, with a weak D call TRBD2 (6 bases). Germline V gene sequence: CDR1 MNHEY, CDR2 SVGEGT. V was clipped by 8 bases and J by 2 bases, with 22 bases between them. The CDR3 length is 16 residues. This CDR3 is CASETGGDFLTYEQYF. DNA of the CDR3: TGTGCCAGCGAGACCGGGGGAGACTTTCTGACCTACGAGCAGTACTTC.

This clonotype has only a few counts. This chain joins TRBV4-2 and TRBJ2-7; the D call may be TRBD1 or TRBD2 (5 bases each). Looked up from germline, CDR1 is LGHNA and CDR2 is YNFKEQ. Trimming pared 0 bases from V and 5 bases from J, leaving 14 bases between. The CDR3 runs to 15 residues. CDR3 amino acids: CASSQEVRDGNEQYF. The DNA of the CDR3 is TGTGCCAGCAGCCAAGAGGTACGGGACGGGAACGAGCAGTACTTC.

This clonotype was seen only a few times. This sequence joins TRBV5-1 and TRBJ1-1; D not certain. Trimming removed 6 bases from V and 3 bases from J, with 18 bases in between. In germline, CDR1 is SGHRS, CDR2 YFSETQ. CDR3 length: 15 amino acids. The CDR3 bases are TGCGCCAGCAAAGTAGACATCCAGAGATACACTGAAGCTTTCTTT. As protein: CASKVDIQRYTEAFF.

The V call is TRBV27, the J call TRBJ2-1; 12 nucleotides line up with TRBD2. Germline V lookup: CDR1 MNHEY, CDR2 SMNVEV (reference sequence). Trimming cost V 7 bases and J 0 bases; bases outside gene matches: 16. The CDR3 contains 20 residues. CDR3 bases: TGTGCCAGCAAACCATACACCAGGACTAGCGGGATGAGCTCCTACAATGAGCAGTTCTTC. This translates into CASKPYTRTSGMSSYNEQFF.

This clonotype was seen more than once but under ten times. J is TRBJ1-1 and V is TRBV5-6; D unclear. This CDR3 is 13 amino acids long. V lost 2 bases to trimming and J lost 0 bases, with 5 bases between them. Germline V gene lookup returns CDR1 SGHDT and CDR2 YYEEEE. The CDR3 DNA is TGTGCCAGCAGCTTTCCGATGAACACTGAAGCTTTCTTT. As protein: CASSFPMNTEAFF.

The chain employs TRBV12-3 or TRBV12-4 and TRBJ2-1; D unclear. This CDR3 contains 16 residues. V gave up 9 bases and J gave up 5 bases, with 23 bases separating them. DNA of the CDR3: TGTGCCAGTAAGGGTTGGTATGGAGAGACTGACAATGAGCAGTTCTTC. As protein: CASKGWYGETDNEQFF.

This chain uses TRBV10-1 with TRBJ2-2; D is uncertain. This CDR3 is built from 13 residues. Per the germline V gene, CDR1 is WNHNN and CDR2 is SYGVQD (reference sequence). The V end lost 3 bases, the J end lost 0 bases, and 2 bases lay between the germline ends. CDR3 sequence: CASSDANTGELFF. The CDR3 DNA follows: TGCGCCAGCAGTGACGCGAACACCGGGGAGCTGTTTTTT.

Points on this clonotype: The junction departs from the called germline gene at one end, perhaps through a read error. V usage is TRBV2 and J usage is TRBJ2-6; perhaps TRBD2 as D (6 bases). Per the germline V gene, CDR1 is SNHLY and CDR2 is FYNNEI. The CDR3 contains 18 residues. Here the CDR3 DNA reads TGTGCCATCAGTTTCGGGGGACTTGATCTCTCTGGGGCCAACGTCCTGACTTTC. It encodes CAISFGGLDLSGANVLTF.

CDR3 coding DNA: TGTGCCAGCAGCAGCCAAGGTTTGACCCAAGAGACCCAGTACTTC. Translated, it gives CASSSQGLTQETQYF. The rearrangement joins TRBV3-1 to TRBJ2-5; unclear D gene. The germline gives CDR1 LGHDT, CDR2 YNNKEL (reference sequence). Trimming removed 5 bases from V and 1 base from J, with 14 bases in between. CDR3 length: 15 amino acids.

This clonotype has only a few counts. The chain has TRBV4-1 and TRBJ2-1; possibly TRBD2 for D (6 bases). V shed 2 bases and J shed 9 bases, with 11 bases lying between them. The CDR3 covers 13 residues. Germline CDR1 reads MGHRA; CDR2 reads YSYEKL. The CDR3 DNA follows: TGCGCCAGCAGCCAAAGGCGGGAAGGTGAGCAGTTCTTC. Translating gives CASSQRREGEQFF.

J is TRBJ1-2 and V is TRBV5-1, with D perhaps TRBD1 (5 bases). This CDR3 has 17 residues. V was trimmed by 4 bases and J by 0 bases, leaving 19 bases between them. Germline V gives CDR1 SGHRS, CDR2 YFSETQ. CDR3 in DNA: TGCGCCAGCAGCGTCCTTGGGGCGGGAAAATCTAACTATGGCTACACCTTC. Encoded protein: CASSVLGAGKSNYGYTF. The complete variable domain, with remaining parts taken from reference TRBV5-1 and TRBJ1-2, reads KAGVTQTPRYLIKTRGQQVTLSCSPISGHRSVSWYQQTPGQGLQFLFEYFSETQRNKGNFPGRFSGRQFSNSRSEMNVSTLELGDSALYLCASSVLGAGKSNYGYTFGSGTRLTVV.

This clonotype was seen only a few times. The V call is TRBV20-1, the J call TRBJ1-1; D is possibly TRBD1 (6 bases). V lost 4 bases to trimming and J lost 1 base, with 13 bases between them. CDR1 is DFQATT and CDR2 is SNEGSKA in the germline V gene (reference sequence). This CDR3 comprises 14 residues. The CDR3: CSATLQGQNTEAFF. The CDR3 region has the DNA TGCAGTGCTACGCTTCAGGGACAGAACACTGAAGCTTTCTTT.

Only a few counts were recorded for this clonotype. The chain carries TRBV7-2 and TRBJ2-1; TRBD2 is a possible D gene (5 bases). V shed 7 bases and J shed 0 bases, with 13 bases lying between them. Germline loops: CDR1 SGHTA, CDR2 FQGNSA. The CDR3 extends over 15 amino acids. The CDR3 nucleotides read TGTGCCAGCACCAAGACGGGAAGCTCCTACAATGAGCAGTTCTTC. Its translation: CASTKTGSSYNEQFF.

In its sample, this clonotype was seen a few times. The chain has TRBV24-1 and TRBJ2-5, with D perhaps assigned TRBD1 or TRBD2 (6 bases each). The ends were cut back, 9 bases at V and 4 bases at J, with 20 bases in the middle. Germline values: CDR1 KGHDR, CDR2 SFDVKD. This CDR3 is 15 amino acids long. The CDR3 DNA reads TGTGCCACCGGCCTCCCCCGGGGGCAATCAGAGACCCAGTACTTC. Amino acids: CATGLPRGQSETQYF.

This chain connects TRBV24-1 to TRBJ2-3, with D hard to call. The CDR3 length is 16 residues. Germline loops: CDR1 KGHDR, CDR2 SFDVKD. Trimming left V 1 base short and J 2 bases short, with 12 bases between. The chain's CDR3 is CATSDFSRTSTDTQYF. The CDR3 DNA sequence: TGTGCCACCAGTGATTTTTCCAGAACTTCCACAGATACGCAGTATTTT.

The sample holds a few counts of this clonotype. The chain uses TRBV20-1 and TRBJ1-1; D ambiguous. V was cut by 5 bases and J by 9 bases, with 4 bases left in between. Germline V lookup: CDR1 DFQATT, CDR2 SNEGSKA (reference sequence). CDR3 length equals 8 residues. The CDR3 sequence: CSALQAFF. The CDR3 bases are TGCAGTGCTCTCCAAGCTTTCTTT.

CDR3 DNA sequence: TGTGCCAGCAACCAACGGGGTCACGATCAGCCCCAGCATTTT. Its translation is CASNQRGHDQPQHF. The chain carries TRBV12-3 or TRBV12-4 and TRBJ1-5; no definite D call. The CDR3 runs 14 residues. The ends were cut back, 7 bases at V and 5 bases at J, with 15 bases in the middle.

This clonotype was detected ten times or more. The rearrangement joins TRBV3-1 to TRBJ2-5; D is ambiguous. Germline lookup yields CDR1 LGHDT and CDR2 YNNKEL (reference sequence). The CDR3 is 11 residues long. V shed 0 bases and J shed 4 bases, with 0 bases lying between them. The CDR3 sequence: CASSQEETQYF. In DNA form, the CDR3 reads TGTGCCAGCAGCCAAGAAGAGACCCAGTACTTC.

This clonotype was observed many times. J is TRBJ2-3 and V is TRBV27; D remains ambiguous. Looked up from germline, CDR1 is MNHEY and CDR2 is SMNVEV (reference sequence). The V end lost 6 bases, the J end lost 7 bases, and 14 bases lay between the germline ends. This CDR3 spans 13 amino acids. DNA of the CDR3: TGTGCCAGCAGCCCTCAGTGGCCCCATACGCAGTATTTT. Amino acids: CASSPQWPHTQYF.

This clonotype was seen only a few times. The chain has TRBV24-1 and TRBJ2-5; 9 nucleotides align to TRBD1. This CDR3 is 15 amino acids long. The germline CDR1 and CDR2 sequences are KGHDR and SFDVKD. The J segment lost 5 bases and the V segment lost 3 bases, leaving 6 bases of the junction unmatched. In DNA, the CDR3 is TGTGCCACCAGTGATGACAGGGGGAGGCGGGAGACCCAGTACTTC. Protein sequence: CATSDDRGRRETQYF.

This clonotype was recorded a few times. The chain has TRBV4-3 and TRBJ2-7; D uncertain. Germline CDR1 reads LGHNA; CDR2 reads YSLEER. Trimming removed 5 bases from V and 3 bases from J, with 8 bases in between. The CDR3 has 12 amino acids. The CDR3 nucleotides read TGCGCCAGCAGCTCCTGGCTCTACGAGCAGTACTTC. It is translated as CASSSWLYEQYF.

The V call is TRBV4-3, the J call TRBJ1-1; 7 nucleotides agree with TRBD1. The J segment lost 3 bases and the V segment lost 0 bases, leaving 7 bases of the junction unmatched. The CDR3 loop spans 16 amino acids. CDR1 is LGHNA, CDR2 YSLEER, per germline. The CDR3, as DNA: TGCGCCAGCAGCCAAGATCTCGAGGGGGCATACACTGAAGCTTTCTTT. Encoded protein: CASSQDLEGAYTEAFF.

This clonotype appeared a few times. At one end the junction does not follow the germline gene, possibly because of a read error. The chain is built from TRBV12-3 or TRBV12-4 and TRBJ2-7, with 7 bases fitting TRBD2. The CDR3 extends over 14 amino acids. As DNA, the CDR3 is TGTGCCAGCAGTCTAGCGGTCCACGGTAGCGAGCAGTACTTC. It yields the protein CASSLAVHGSEQYF.

The genes are TRBV27 and TRBJ2-5; TRBD2 aligns across 14 bases. The germline V gene encodes CDR1 MNHEY and CDR2 SMNVEV (reference sequence). The trim removed 8 bases at V and 5 bases at J, leaving 4 bases unmatched. The CDR3 totals 14 residues. The CDR3 coding sequence is TGTGCCAGCGGGACTAGCGGGAGTTTGGAGACCCAGTACTTC. It codes for CASGTSGSLETQYF.

The chain combines TRBV7-2 with TRBJ2-1; a possible D gene is TRBD2 (5 bases). The ends were cut back, 5 bases at V and 6 bases at J, with 11 bases in the middle. Germline lookup yields CDR1 SGHTA and CDR2 FQGNSA. This CDR3 spans 13 amino acids. DNA of the CDR3: TGTGCCAGCAGCCCACCCGGACTCAATGAGCAGTTCTTC. Amino acids: CASSPPGLNEQFF.